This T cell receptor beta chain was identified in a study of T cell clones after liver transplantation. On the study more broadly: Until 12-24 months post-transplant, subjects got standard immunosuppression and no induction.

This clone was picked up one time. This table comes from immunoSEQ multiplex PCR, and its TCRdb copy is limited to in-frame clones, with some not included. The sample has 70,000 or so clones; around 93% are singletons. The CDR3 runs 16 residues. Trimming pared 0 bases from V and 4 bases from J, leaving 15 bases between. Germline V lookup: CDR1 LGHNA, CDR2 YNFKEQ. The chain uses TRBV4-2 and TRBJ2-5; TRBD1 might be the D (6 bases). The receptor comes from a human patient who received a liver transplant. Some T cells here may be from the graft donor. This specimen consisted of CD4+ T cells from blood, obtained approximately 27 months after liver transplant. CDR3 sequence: CASSQDQGLVGETQYF. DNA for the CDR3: TGTGCCAGCAGCCAAGATCAGGGGCTAGTGGGAGAGACCCAGTACTTC.